This T cell receptor beta chain is from a study of blood T cell repertoires in COVID-19. This CDR3 is 18 amino acids long. The V segment lost 7 bases and the J segment 4 bases; nucleotides outside the gene matches: 10. Germline V gives CDR1 MNHEY, CDR2 SMNVEV (reference sequence). TCRdb's table, derived via immunoSEQ multiplex PCR, lists solely in-frame clones and lacks some. The sample has some 95,000 clones; approximately 86% are singletons. This chain joins TRBV27 and TRBJ2-2; 15 bases are shared with TRBD2. Sample: peripheral blood. The source of this sequence is a man older than 75 with active or convalescent COVID-19. The CDR3 sequence is CASTQGTSGRSVTGELFF. CDR3 DNA sequence: TGTGCCAGCACTCAAGGGACTAGCGGGAGGTCGGTCACCGGGGAGCTGTTTTTT.